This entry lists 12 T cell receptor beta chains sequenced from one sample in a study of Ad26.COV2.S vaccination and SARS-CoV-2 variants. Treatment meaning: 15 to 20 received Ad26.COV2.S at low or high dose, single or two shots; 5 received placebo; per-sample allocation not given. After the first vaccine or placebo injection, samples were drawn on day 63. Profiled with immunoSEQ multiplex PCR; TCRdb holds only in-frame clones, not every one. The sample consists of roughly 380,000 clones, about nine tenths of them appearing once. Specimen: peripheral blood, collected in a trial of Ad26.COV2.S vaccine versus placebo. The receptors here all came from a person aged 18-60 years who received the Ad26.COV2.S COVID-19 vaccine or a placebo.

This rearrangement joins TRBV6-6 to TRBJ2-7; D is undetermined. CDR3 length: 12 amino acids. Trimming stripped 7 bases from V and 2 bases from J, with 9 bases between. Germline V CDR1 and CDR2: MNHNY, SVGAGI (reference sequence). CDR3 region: CASMHGPYEQYF. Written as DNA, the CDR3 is TGTGCCAGCATGCACGGACCCTACGAGCAGTACTTC.

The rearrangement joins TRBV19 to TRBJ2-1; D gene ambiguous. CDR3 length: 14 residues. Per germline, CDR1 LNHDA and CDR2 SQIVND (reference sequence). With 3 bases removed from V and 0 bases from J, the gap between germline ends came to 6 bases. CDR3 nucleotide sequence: TGTGCCAGTAGTATTGGTAACTCCTACAATGAGCAGTTCTTC. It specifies CASSIGNSYNEQFF.

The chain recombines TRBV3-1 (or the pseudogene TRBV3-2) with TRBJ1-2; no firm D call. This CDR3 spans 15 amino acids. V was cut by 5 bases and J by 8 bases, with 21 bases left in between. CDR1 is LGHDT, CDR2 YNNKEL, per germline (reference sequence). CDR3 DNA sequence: TGTGCCAGCAGCTATAAACAGAGGCCCTTCGTGGGCTACACCTTC. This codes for CASSYKQRPFVGYTF.

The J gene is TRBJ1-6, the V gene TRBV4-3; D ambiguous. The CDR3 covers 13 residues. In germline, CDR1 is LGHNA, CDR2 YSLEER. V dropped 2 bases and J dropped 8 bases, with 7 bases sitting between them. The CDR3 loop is CASSQQQDSPLHF. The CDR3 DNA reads TGCGCCAGCAGCCAACAACAAGATTCACCCCTCCACTTT.

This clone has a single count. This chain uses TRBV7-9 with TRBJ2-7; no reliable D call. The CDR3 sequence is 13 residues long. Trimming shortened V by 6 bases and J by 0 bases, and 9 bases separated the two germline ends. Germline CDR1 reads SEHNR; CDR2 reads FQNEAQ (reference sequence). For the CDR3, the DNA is TGTGCCAGCAGGGTAGGGCCCTCCTACGAGCAGTACTTC. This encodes CASRVGPSYEQYF.

CDR3 sequence (DNA): TGTGCCAGCAGTGAATTGGCGGGAACTAATGAAAAACTGTTTTTT. Residues: CASSELAGTNEKLFF. This chain links TRBV6-1 with TRBJ1-4; D uncertain. The CDR3 covers 15 residues. V gave up 2 bases and J gave up 1 base, with 8 bases separating them. The germline CDR1 and CDR2 sequences are MNHNS and SASEGT.

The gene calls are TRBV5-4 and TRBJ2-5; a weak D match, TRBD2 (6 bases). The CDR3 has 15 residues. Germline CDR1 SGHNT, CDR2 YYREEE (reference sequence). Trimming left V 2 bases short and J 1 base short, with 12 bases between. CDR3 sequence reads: CASSFTSGLQETQYF. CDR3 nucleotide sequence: TGTGCCAGCAGCTTTACGTCGGGACTCCAAGAGACCCAGTACTTC.

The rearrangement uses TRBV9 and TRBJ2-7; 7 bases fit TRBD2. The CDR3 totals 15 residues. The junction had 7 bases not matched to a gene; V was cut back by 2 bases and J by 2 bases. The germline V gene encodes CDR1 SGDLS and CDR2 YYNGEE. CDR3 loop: CASSVGGLDPYEQYF. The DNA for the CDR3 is TGTGCCAGCAGCGTGGGAGGACTAGACCCCTACGAGCAGTACTTC.

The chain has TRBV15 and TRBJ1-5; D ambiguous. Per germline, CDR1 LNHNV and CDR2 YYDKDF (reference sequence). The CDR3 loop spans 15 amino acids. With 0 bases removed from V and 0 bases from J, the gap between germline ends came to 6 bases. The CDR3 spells CATSREGNSNQPQHF. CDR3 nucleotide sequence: TGTGCCACCAGCAGAGAGGGGAATAGCAATCAGCCCCAGCATTTT.

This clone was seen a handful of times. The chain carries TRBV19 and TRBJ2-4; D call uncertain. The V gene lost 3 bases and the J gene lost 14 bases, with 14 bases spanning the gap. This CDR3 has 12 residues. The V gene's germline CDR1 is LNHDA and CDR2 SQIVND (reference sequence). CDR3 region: CASSIVFGMKYF. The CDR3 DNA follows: TGTGCCAGTAGTATCGTCTTTGGGATGAAGTACTTC. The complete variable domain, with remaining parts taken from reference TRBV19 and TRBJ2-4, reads DGGITQSPKYLFRKEGQNVTLSCEQNLNHDAMYWYRQDPGQGLRLIYYSQIVNDFQKGDIAEGYSVSREKKESFPLTVTSAQKNPTAFYLCASSIVFGMKYFGAGTRLSVL.

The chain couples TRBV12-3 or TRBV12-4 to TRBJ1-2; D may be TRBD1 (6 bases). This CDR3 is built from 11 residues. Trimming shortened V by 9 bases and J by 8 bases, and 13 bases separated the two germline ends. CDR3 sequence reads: CASGGPGGYTF. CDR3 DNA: TGTGCCAGTGGGGGGCCCGGCGGCTACACCTTC.

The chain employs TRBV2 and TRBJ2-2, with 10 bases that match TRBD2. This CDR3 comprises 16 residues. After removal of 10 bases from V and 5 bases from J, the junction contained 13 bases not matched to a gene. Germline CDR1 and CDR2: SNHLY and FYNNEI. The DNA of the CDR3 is TGTGCCACAGCGGGAGGGGTTTATTTAGGGACCGGGGAGCTGTTTTTT. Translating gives CATAGGVYLGTGELFF. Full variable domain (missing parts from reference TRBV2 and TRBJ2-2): EPEVTQTPSHQVTQMGQEVILRCVPISNHLYFYWYRQILGQKVEFLVSFYNNEISEKSEIFDDQFSVERPDGSNFTLKIRSTKLEDSAMYFCATAGGVYLGTGELFFGEGSRLTVL.